The rows below give T cell receptor beta chains drawn from one sample of a study of tumor and adjacent non-tumor tissue in lung cancer. TCRdb used MiXCR to reprocess the multiplex PCR reads, holding one entry per CDR3 protein. This repertoire shows roughly 90,000 distinct CDR3 sequences, 75% to 85% found once; its top ten account for just over 20%. The source material was distant non-tumor lung tissue. These receptors all stem from a woman in her forties or fifties with non-small cell lung cancer. The CDR3 runs from the conserved cysteine through the conserved F or W. A D gene is named only where the DNA matches it firmly. Only some rows state a clone size, as once, few, many or a class for expanded clones.

CDR3: CASTSGQPSMSQLQHF
DNA: TGTGCCAGCACCTCGGGACAGCCAAGTATGAGTCAGCTCCAGCATTTT
size: .
V: TRBV12-3/TRBV12-4
D: TRBD1
length: 16
J: TRBJ1-5

CDR3: CAWNGRGLGELFF
DNA: TGTGCCTGGAACGGACGGGGACTCGGGGAGCTGTTTTTT
size: .
V: TRBV30
D: .
length: 13
J: TRBJ2-2

CDR3: CASSVGGRDYNEQFF
DNA: TGTGCCAGCAGCGTAGGGGGTCGGGATTACAATGAGCAGTTCTTC
size: .
V: TRBV9
D: .
length: 15
J: TRBJ2-1

CDR3: CVSSFLISAFSYNEQFF
DNA: TGTGTCAGCAGCTTTTTAATATCGGCCTTCTCCTACAATGAGCAGTTCTTC
size: .
V: TRBV5-6
D: .
length: 17
J: TRBJ2-1

CDR3: CSVARDGEQYF
DNA: TGCAGCGTCGCACGGGACGGCGAGCAGTACTTC
size: .
V: TRBV29-1
D: .
length: 11
J: TRBJ2-7

CDR3: CASSTCSGTAGDEQYF
DNA: TGTGCCAGCAGCACCTGCTCCGGGACGGCTGGAGACGAGCAGTACTTC
size: many
V: TRBV5-4
D: .
length: 16
J: TRBJ2-7

CDR3: CSATGSGTSYYTDTPYF
DNA: TGCAGTGCTACCGGCTCCGGGACTAGCTACTACACAGATACGCCGTATTTT
size: once
V: TRBV20-1
D: TRBD2
length: 17
J: TRBJ2-3

CDR3: CSASTVYEQHF
DNA: TGCAGCGCAAGTACAGTATACGAGCAGCATTTC
size: .
V: TRBV29-1
D: .
length: 11
J: TRBJ2-7

CDR3: CASSGSWASSYNSSLLF
DNA: TGTGCCAGCAGTGGGAGTTGGGCGAGCTCCTATAATTCATCCCTCCTCTTT
size: few
V: TRBV6-5
D: .
length: 17
J: TRBJ1-6

CDR3: CACEQGAQYF
DNA: TGTGCCTGCGAACAGGGGGCCCAGTACTTC
size: once
V: TRBV2
D: TRBD1
length: 10
J: TRBJ2-5

CDR3: CATSLGTGTNTGELFF
DNA: TGTGCAACCAGTCTAGGGACAGGGACAAACACCGGGGAGCTGTTTTTT
size: .
V: TRBV12-3/TRBV12-4
D: TRBD1
length: 16
J: TRBJ2-2

CDR3: CASSYSAGQGGSHHHF
DNA: TGTGCCAGCAGTTACTCTGCGGGACAGGGAGGATCACACCACCACTTT
size: .
V: TRBV6-5
D: TRBD1
length: 16
J: TRBJ1-6

CDR3: CASSFSGEGETQYF
DNA: TGTGCCAGCAGTTTTTCAGGGGAAGGGGAGACCCAGTACTTC
size: many
V: TRBV12-3/TRBV12-4
D: .
length: 14
J: TRBJ2-5

CDR3: CSAREPQEGLHEQYF
DNA: TGCAGTGCTAGAGAACCGCAGGAGGGCCTCCACGAGCAGTATTTC
size: .
V: TRBV20-1
D: .
length: 15
J: TRBJ2-7

CDR3: CASRLVRRSYERYF
DNA: TGTGCCAGCAGACTGGTCAGGAGGTCCTACGAGCGGTACTTC
size: once
V: TRBV6-5
D: .
length: 14
J: TRBJ2-7

CDR3: CASSLDRADMKYF
DNA: TGTGCTAGCAGCTTAGATCGGGCAGATATGAAGTATTTT
size: .
V: TRBV11-2
D: .
length: 13
J: TRBJ2-3

CDR3: CTVAARQGIEQYF
DNA: TGCACTGTTGCGGCGCGACAGGGGATCGAGCAGTACTTC
size: .
V: TRBV29-1
D: TRBD1
length: 13
J: TRBJ2-7

CDR3: CASSLSLGGRGTDTQYF
DNA: TGCGCCAGCAGTTTAAGTCTGGGCGGAAGGGGCACAGATACGCAGTATTTT
size: .
V: TRBV5-1
D: .
length: 17
J: TRBJ2-3

CDR3: CASSSLQGGKETQYF
DNA: TGTGCCAGCAGCTCGCTACAGGGGGGAAAAGAGACCCAGTACTTC
size: .
V: TRBV7-6
D: TRBD1
length: 15
J: TRBJ2-5

CDR3: CASSQDQGRHYEQYF
DNA: TGCGCCAGCAGCCAAGATCAGGGACGGCACTACGAGCAGTACTTC
size: large
V: TRBV4-1
D: .
length: 15
J: TRBJ2-7

CDR3: CAISDRTGLEQYF
DNA: TGTGCCATCAGTGATCGGACAGGGCTCGAGCAGTACTTC
size: .
V: TRBV24-1
D: TRBD1
length: 13
J: TRBJ2-7

CDR3: CASSIGLVDYNELFF
DNA: TGTGCCAGTAGTATAGGCCTGGTGGACTACAATGAGCTGTTCTTC
size: once
V: TRBV19
D: .
length: 15
J: TRBJ2-1

CDR3: CASSIVFDQQFEAFF
DNA: TGTGCCAGCAGTATCGTATTTGACCAGCAGTTTGAAGCTTTCTTT
size: .
V: TRBV28
D: .
length: 15
J: TRBJ1-1

CDR3: CASSLGTSGKESQYF
DNA: TGTGCCAGCAGCTTAGGGACTAGCGGGAAAGAGTCCCAGTACTTT
size: .
V: TRBV11-2
D: TRBD2
length: 15
J: TRBJ2-5

CDR3: CTSSVNVGGLTDTQYF
DNA: TGTACCAGCAGTGTGAACGTAGGAGGACTTACAGATACGCAGTATTTT
size: .
V: TRBV6-1
D: .
length: 16
J: TRBJ2-3

CDR3: CASSYSETGDQPQHF
DNA: TGTGCCAGCAGTTACTCTGAGACAGGAGATCAGCCCCAGCATTTT
size: .
V: TRBV6-5
D: .
length: 15
J: TRBJ1-5

CDR3: CASSPYGDTEAFF
DNA: TGTGCCAGCAGCCCATACGGGGACACTGAGGCTTTCTTT
size: once
V: TRBV11-1
D: .
length: 13
J: TRBJ1-1

CDR3: CASSYITVTPLTYEQYF
DNA: TGTGCCAGCAGTTACATTACGGTGACACCCCTTACCTACGAGCAGTACTTC
size: many
V: TRBV6-2/TRBV6-3
D: .
length: 17
J: TRBJ2-7

CDR3: CTSSQPSGIGTYNEQFF
DNA: TGCACCAGCAGCCAACCTAGCGGGATTGGCACCTATAATGAGCAGTTCTTC
size: few
V: TRBV4-1
D: TRBD2
length: 17
J: TRBJ2-1

CDR3: CASLPSLAGAAGELFF
DNA: TGTGCCAGCTTACCATCACTAGCGGGAGCAGCCGGGGAGCTGTTTTTT
size: .
V: TRBV18
D: TRBD2
length: 16
J: TRBJ2-2